This record looks at one T cell receptor (beta chain) sequence and its context. The sample originates from a study of blood T cell repertoires in COVID-19. Study summary: PBMCs, B-cell-depleted T cells, or T cells were the source of the cDNA or gDNA that made up the material.

As handled by the study authors: Quantification of nucleated cells was approximated via reference gene primer amplification. Produced via immunoSEQ multiplex PCR; TCRdb's table is partial and in-frame only. V, J and clone size derive from that table, while D and trimming were established from the DNA sequence. The sample contains about 250,000 clones, approximately 84% of which appear only once. The CDR3 is 19 amino acids. The chain recombines TRBV21-1 with TRBJ1-5; TRBD1 is the table's D call, not checked against the DNA. TRBV21-1 counts as a pseudogene. The sequenced material came from peripheral blood. The receptor comes from a woman aged 80 or older with acute or convalescent COVID-19. The CDR3 loop is CASSFPTTGQGEAIQPQHF. Written as DNA, the CDR3 is TGTGCCAGCAGTTTCCCTACAACCGGACAGGGGGAGGCAATTCAGCCCCAGCATTTT.